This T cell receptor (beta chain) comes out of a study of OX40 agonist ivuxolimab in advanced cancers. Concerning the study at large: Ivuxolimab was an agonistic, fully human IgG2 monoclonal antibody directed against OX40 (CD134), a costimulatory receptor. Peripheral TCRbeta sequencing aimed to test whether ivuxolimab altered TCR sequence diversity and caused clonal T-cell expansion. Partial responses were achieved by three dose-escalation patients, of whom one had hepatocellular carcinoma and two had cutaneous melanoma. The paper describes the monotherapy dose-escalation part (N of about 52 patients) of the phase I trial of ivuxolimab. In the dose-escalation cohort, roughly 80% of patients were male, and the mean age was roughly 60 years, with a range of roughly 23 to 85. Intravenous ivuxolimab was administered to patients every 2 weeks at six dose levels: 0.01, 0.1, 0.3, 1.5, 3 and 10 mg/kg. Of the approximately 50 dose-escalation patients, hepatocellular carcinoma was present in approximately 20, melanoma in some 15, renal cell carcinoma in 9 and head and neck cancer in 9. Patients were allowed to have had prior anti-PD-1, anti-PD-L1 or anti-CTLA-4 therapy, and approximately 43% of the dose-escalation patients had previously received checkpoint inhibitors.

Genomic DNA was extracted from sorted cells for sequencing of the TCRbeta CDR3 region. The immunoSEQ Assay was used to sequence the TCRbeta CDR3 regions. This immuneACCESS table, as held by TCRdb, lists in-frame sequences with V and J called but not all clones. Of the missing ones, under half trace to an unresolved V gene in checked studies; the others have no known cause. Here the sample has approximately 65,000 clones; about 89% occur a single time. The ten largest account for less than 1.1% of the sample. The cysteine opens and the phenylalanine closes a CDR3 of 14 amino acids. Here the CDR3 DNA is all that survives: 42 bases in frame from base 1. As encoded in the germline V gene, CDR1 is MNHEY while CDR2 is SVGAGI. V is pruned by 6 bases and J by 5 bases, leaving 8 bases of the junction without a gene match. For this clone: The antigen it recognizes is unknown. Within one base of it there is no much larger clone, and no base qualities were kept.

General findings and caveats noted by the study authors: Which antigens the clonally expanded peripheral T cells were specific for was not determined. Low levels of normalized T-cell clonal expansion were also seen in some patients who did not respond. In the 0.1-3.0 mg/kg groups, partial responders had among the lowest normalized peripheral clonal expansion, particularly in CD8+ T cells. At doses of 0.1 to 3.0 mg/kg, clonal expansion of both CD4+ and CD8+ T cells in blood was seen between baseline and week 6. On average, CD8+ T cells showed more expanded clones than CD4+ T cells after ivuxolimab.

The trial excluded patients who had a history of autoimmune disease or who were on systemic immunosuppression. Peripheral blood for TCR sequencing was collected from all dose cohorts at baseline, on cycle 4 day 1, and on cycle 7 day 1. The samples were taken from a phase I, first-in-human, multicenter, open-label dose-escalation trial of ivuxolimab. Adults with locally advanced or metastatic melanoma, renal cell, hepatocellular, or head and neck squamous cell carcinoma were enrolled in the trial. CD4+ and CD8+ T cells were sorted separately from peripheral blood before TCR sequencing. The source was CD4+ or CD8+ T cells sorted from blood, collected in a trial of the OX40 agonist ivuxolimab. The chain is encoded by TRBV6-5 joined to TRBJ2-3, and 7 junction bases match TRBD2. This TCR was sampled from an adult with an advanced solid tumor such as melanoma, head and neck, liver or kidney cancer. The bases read TGTGCCAGCAGCCCCGGGACTAACGTAGATACGCAGTATTTT. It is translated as CASSPGTNVDTQYF.